One sample yielded the 18 T cell receptor beta chains listed below, sequenced in a study of T cells in Graves' hyperthyroidism and ophthalmopathy. Regions amplified from RNA transcripts were the TCR beta CDR3 regions. The HTBI primer set drove a first-round RT-PCR of the TCR CDR3. Via MiXCR, TCRdb re-called the multiplex PCR reads, giving one row per CDR3 protein. The sample holds about 720,000 distinct CDR3 sequences, over 15% seen once. Sample: blood. Source of these receptors: a woman in her fifties or sixties with Graves' hyperthyroidism that later progressed to Graves' ophthalmopathy.

As concerns this clonotype: A junction end diverges from the germline sequence, so it may reflect a read error. This rearrangement joins TRBV18 to TRBJ1-6, with 7 nucleotides matching TRBD1. The CDR3 length is 16 residues. CDR1 is KGHSH, CDR2 LQKENI, per germline. As DNA, the CDR3 is TGTGTCAGCTCACCCCAGGGGGGCTCGAATAATTCACCCCTCCACTTT. Translated: CVSSPQGGSNNSPLHF.

The genes are TRBV9 and TRBJ2-2; D gene unclear. Germline CDR1 SGDLS, CDR2 YYNGEE. This CDR3 has 13 residues. The V and J ends lost 6 bases and 2 bases respectively, with 8 bases between them. DNA for the CDR3: TGTGCCAGCACCGCAACAAACACCGGGGAGCTGTTTTTT. This translates into CASTATNTGELFF.

This sequence joins TRBV6-1 and TRBJ2-3; the match to TRBD1 covers 11 bases. J was trimmed by 6 bases and V by 5 bases; bases with no gene match: 10. The CDR3 totals 16 residues. Germline V gene lookup returns CDR1 MNHNS and CDR2 SASEGT. This chain's CDR3 is CASSLGQGAGWDTQYF. As DNA, the CDR3 is TGTGCCAGCAGTCTCGGACAGGGGGCGGGTTGGGATACGCAGTATTTT.

This clonotype was counted ten times or more. The V gene is TRBV5-1, the J gene TRBJ1-1; D ambiguous. V was cut by 4 bases and J by 4 bases, with 11 bases left in between. This CDR3 comprises 13 residues. CDR1 SGHRS and CDR2 YFSETQ come from the germline V gene. In DNA, the CDR3 is TGCGCCAGCAGCGACCGGACCGGCACTGAAGCTTTCTTT. It encodes CASSDRTGTEAFF.

The chain combines TRBV6-1 with TRBJ1-2; weak D call: TRBD1 (6 bases). V lost 8 bases and J lost 4, with 17 bases in between. Germline values: CDR1 MNHNS, CDR2 SASEGT. This CDR3 is 14 amino acids long. CDR3 region: CASWGTKPFYGYTF. The CDR3 DNA sequence: TGTGCCAGCTGGGGGACAAAACCGTTCTATGGCTACACCTTC.

This clonotype came up a few times. CDR3 bases: TGCGCCAGCAGCTCAGGACAGGGGTGGAGGCAAGAGACCCAGTACTTC. Translation: CASSSGQGWRQETQYF. V gene TRBV5-1 combines with J gene TRBJ2-5, with 9 bases identical to TRBD1. The V gene's germline CDR1 is SGHRS and CDR2 YFSETQ. Trimming took 3 bases from V and 2 from J; bases not matched to a gene: 8. The CDR3 has 16 amino acids.

This clonotype occurred a few times. This rearrangement joins TRBV6-5 to TRBJ2-7, with a possible D match to TRBD2 (6 bases). CDR3 size: 12 residues. Germline CDR1 reads MNHEY; CDR2 reads SVGAGI. Between the trimmed V and J ends, which lost 1 base and 7 bases, there was a span of 8 bases. CDR3 loop: CASSYLGGEQYF. The CDR3 nucleotides read TGTGCCAGCAGTTACTTGGGGGGTGAGCAGTACTTC.

This rearrangement joins TRBV27 to TRBJ1-1; D perhaps matches TRBD1 (6 bases). The CDR3 sequence is 16 residues long. The germline CDR1 and CDR2 sequences are MNHEY and SMNVEV (reference sequence). Trimming removed 0 bases from V and 4 bases from J, with 15 bases in between. This CDR3 is CASSLSNLEGVTEAFF. CDR3 sequence (DNA): TGTGCCAGCAGTTTATCGAACCTGGAGGGGGTCACTGAAGCTTTCTTT.

This clonotype was seen a handful of times. The V gene is TRBV20-1, the J gene TRBJ2-3; D is perhaps TRBD2 (6 bases). The CDR3 has 14 residues. The V gene's germline CDR1 is DFQATT and CDR2 SNEGSKA (reference sequence). Between the trimmed V and J ends, which lost 3 bases and 5 bases, there was a span of 15 bases. The CDR3: CSASLLAIGDTQYF. CDR3 DNA: TGCAGTGCTAGTCTCCTAGCGATTGGAGATACGCAGTATTTT.

The chain couples TRBV20-1 to TRBJ2-7; 7 positions match TRBD2. The V and J ends lost 1 base and 4 bases, in that order; junction bases with no gene match: 7. CDR3 length: 14 amino acids. In germline, CDR1 is DFQATT, CDR2 SNEGSKA (reference sequence). CDR3 nucleotides: TGCAGTGCTAGAGGAGTCAGCGGGGATTACGAGCAGTACTTC. It is translated as CSARGVSGDYEQYF.

This clonotype was seen more than once but under ten times. A junction end diverges from the germline sequence, so it may reflect a read error. The chain recombines TRBV5-1 with TRBJ1-2; D gene uncertain. CDR3 size: 14 residues. The V gene's germline CDR1 is SGHRS and CDR2 YFSETQ. CDR3 sequence (DNA): TGCGCCGGCAGCTTGGTTAGTTCGCGTTATGGCTACACCTTC. As protein: CAGSLVSSRYGYTF.

This clonotype was seen at least ten times. The rearrangement joins TRBV20-1 to TRBJ2-7; 8 positions agree with TRBD2. V trimming: 6 bases; J trimming: 5 bases; junction bases outside the gene matches: 9. The CDR3 spans 13 residues. CDR1 DFQATT and CDR2 SNEGSKA come from the germline V gene (reference sequence). The DNA of the CDR3 is TGCAGTGCGAGACCGGGGGGGCGACACGAGCAGTACTTC. It codes for CSARPGGRHEQYF.

The V gene is TRBV7-2, the J gene TRBJ2-7; D gene uncertain. V was pared by 5 bases and J by 7 bases, with 15 bases between. Germline lookup yields CDR1 SGHTA and CDR2 FQGNSA. The CDR3 has 13 residues. The CDR3, as DNA: TGTGCCAGCAGCCTGGGGAACCTTCGGGAGCAGTACTTC. The encoded protein is CASSLGNLREQYF. Full variable domain (remainder filled in from reference TRBV7-2 and TRBJ2-7): GAGVSQSPSNKVTEKGKDVELRCDPISGHTALYWYRQSLGQGLEFLIYFQGNSAPDKSGLPSDRFSAERTGGSVSTLTIQRTQQEDSAVYLCASSLGNLREQYFGPGTRLTVT.

V and J are TRBV14 and TRBJ1-4; 9 bases map to TRBD1. Germline values: CDR1 SGHDN, CDR2 FVKESK. V shed 1 base, J shed 10 bases, and the junction held 7 bases outside the gene matches. The CDR3 has 15 amino acids. CDR3 region: CASSQAIQGAGKLFF. The CDR3 DNA follows: TGTGCCAGCAGCCAAGCCATACAGGGGGCGGGAAAACTGTTTTTT.

This clonotype was seen at least ten times. V and J are TRBV7-2 and TRBJ2-7; 7 positions match TRBD2. Germline loops: CDR1 SGHTA, CDR2 FQGNSA. With V trimmed by 1 base and J by 0 bases, 3 bases remained unmatched. The CDR3 is 15 amino acids. The CDR3 bases are TGTGCCAGCAGCTTAGTCGGGGGGAGCTCCTACGAGCAGTACTTC. It codes for CASSLVGGSSYEQYF.

For this clonotype: This may arise from a read error, as a much more abundant clone is one base away. CDR3 bases: TGTGCCAGCAGCTCGACACTCTATGGCTACACCTTC. It translates to CASSSTLYGYTF. The chain couples TRBV11-2 to TRBJ1-2; unclear D gene. Between the trimmed V and J ends, which lost 4 bases and 4 bases, there was a span of 7 bases. Germline values: CDR1 SGHAT, CDR2 FQNNGV. The CDR3 covers 12 residues.

This clonotype was counted ten times or more. This CDR3 reads CASNTGVSYEQYF. DNA of the CDR3: TGTGCCAGCAACACAGGGGTGTCCTACGAGCAGTACTTC. The chain couples TRBV7-9 to TRBJ2-7, with 7 bases that match TRBD1. Germline V lookup: CDR1 SEHNR, CDR2 FQNEAQ (reference sequence). This CDR3 region has 13 residues. V lost 7 bases to trimming and J lost 1 base; unmatched junction nucleotides: 4.

There are many counts of this clonotype. This chain links TRBV2 with TRBJ1-2; D ambiguous. Germline assignment: CDR1 SNHLY and CDR2 FYNNEI. CDR3 size: 13 residues. Between the trimmed V and J ends, which lost 2 bases and 0 bases, there was a span of 4 bases. The CDR3: CASSEPANYGYTF. The CDR3 region has the DNA TGTGCCAGCAGTGAACCGGCTAACTATGGCTACACCTTC.